This TCR beta chain was sequenced during a study of blood T cell repertoires in COVID-19. On the study more broadly: Donors in the United States, Italy and Spain gave samples during acute or convalescent COVID-19. Sources were T cells, B-cell-depleted T cells, or PBMCs; the material itself was cDNA or gDNA.

Germline lookup yields CDR1 KGHSH and CDR2 LQKENI. CDR3 size: 16 residues. Trimming took 5 bases from V and 3 from J; bases not matched to a gene: 9. This clone was counted a single time. Original methodology: Using reference gene primer amplification, nucleated cell counts were estimated. Sequenced by immunoSEQ multiplex PCR; TCRdb stores in-frame clones only, minus some. V and J calls plus clone size are reproduced from that table; the DNA served to infer D and trimming. Of about 370,000 clones listed, roughly nine tenths are singletons. J is TRBJ1-5 and V is TRBV18, with TRBD1 matching over 8 bases. Material for sequencing was peripheral blood. The receptor's source is a woman in her 30s with COVID-19, enrolled during active disease. CDR3 in amino acids: CASSSFPGQDNQPQHF. The CDR3 nucleotides read TGTGCCAGCTCAAGTTTTCCGGGACAGGACAATCAGCCCCAGCATTTT.